The TCR beta chain under discussion was sequenced for a study of response to subunit inactivated influenza vaccine. MiXCR, run by TCRdb on the RT-PCR reads, gives a single entry per CDR3 protein. The sample lists around 480,000 distinct CDR3 sequences, approximately 15% occurring once. This clonotype was observed a handful of times. CDR1 is DFQATT, CDR2 SNEGSKA, per germline (reference sequence). The CDR3 is made up of 16 amino acids. V dropped 4 bases and J dropped 2 bases, with 19 bases sitting between them. This specimen consisted of CD4+ T cells sorted from PBMCs, obtained less than 30 months after vaccination. The clonotype was recovered from a man aged 50 to 75 who received an inactivated influenza vaccine. The gene calls are TRBV20-1 and TRBJ2-3, with D possibly being TRBD2 (5 bases). CDR3 region: CSAIRGRDYYTDTQYF. The CDR3 coding sequence is TGCAGTGCTATCCGGGGTAGAGATTACTACACAGATACGCAGTATTTT.